The T cell receptor (beta chain) under discussion was sequenced for a study of T cells in Graves' hyperthyroidism and ophthalmopathy. Amplification yielded TCR beta CDR3 regions, with RNA transcripts as the source. HTBI primers were the set used in a first-round RT-PCR of the TCR CDR3. TCRdb fed the multiplex PCR reads into MiXCR, producing one record per CDR3 protein. Among some 700,000 distinct CDR3 sequences listed, roughly 17% were seen once. Stable disease denoted Graves' hyperthyroidism without ophthalmopathy progression within 18 months. Patients were aged 18 to 65, had disease duration under 2 months, and had newly diagnosed hyperthyroidism. Clinical symptoms, serum thyroxine, TRAb, thyroid ultrasound and orbital computed tomography established diagnosis. The V gene's germline CDR1 is LNHDA and CDR2 SQIVND (reference sequence). V gave up 3 bases and J gave up 10 bases, with 13 bases separating them. The CDR3 runs to 14 residues.

At least ten counts were recorded for this clonotype. Input material: blood. The chain is built from TRBV19 and TRBJ1-6, with D hard to call. This receptor was identified in a man aged 45-60 years with Graves' hyperthyroidism. This chain's CDR3 is CASSMTAGRSPLHF. Here the CDR3 DNA reads TGTGCCAGTAGTATGACGGCAGGCCGATCACCCCTCCACTTT.